This is a list of T cell receptor beta chains from one sample in a study of sequential checkpoint blockade in melanoma. The assay was immunoSEQ multiplex PCR, and TCRdb's table has in-frame clones only and misses some. Of around 18,000 clones in the sample, under 75% were seen once. The material sequenced was CD8+ T cells sorted from blood (inferred from file names), taken from a patient given nivolumab and ipilimumab in sequence. These receptors all stem from a human donor with melanoma. Both conserved end residues are part of each CDR3. Fields, in order: J gene, V gene, CDR3 protein.

>TRBJ1-1|TRBV5-4
CASSRGGTSGRTEAFF
>TRBJ2-7|TRBV7-3
CASSSPGGLSSYEQYF
>TRBJ1-2|TRBV4-3
CASSQDREGPNYGYTF
>TRBJ2-7|TRBV5-1
CASNYGTGPYEQYF
>TRBJ2-5|TRBV7-9
CASSPPGDRHQETQYF
>TRBJ1-1|TRBV5-4
CASSLGGQVLKVNTEAFF
>TRBJ1-1|TRBV11-2
CASKEGATEAFF
>TRBJ1-5|TRBV6-1
CASSAGTGDNQPQHF
>TRBJ2-7|TRBV9
CASSVAAGPTYEQYF
>TRBJ2-3|TRBV7-8
CASSYRVDTQYF
>TRBJ1-1|TRBV10-3
CAISETWGRNTEAFF
>TRBJ2-6|TRBV11-2
CASSAGQGVFGANVLTF
>TRBJ2-7|TRBV5-8
CASSQAVVSSYEQYF
>TRBJ1-5|TRBV7-9
CASRGRGNQPQHF
>TRBJ2-7|TRBV4-3
CASSHQGQGAREQYF
>TRBJ2-7|TRBV5-6
CASSPGQGSYEQYF
>TRBJ2-7|TRBV5-1
CASSLWQLTGPGYEQYF
>TRBJ1-5|TRBV19
CASSIGVSQPQHF
>TRBJ2-3|TRBV7-6
CASSLAVAGGADTQYF
>TRBJ2-1|TRBV7-2
CASTLPGSYWPNEQFF
>TRBJ1-2|TRBV9
CASSVDAFPLTYGYTF
>TRBJ1-5|TRBV7-9
CASSLRESNQPQHF
>TRBJ2-2|TRBV9
CASSVVGGANTGELFF
>TRBJ1-1|TRBV5-1
CASSHLQGVRGTEAFF
>TRBJ1-2|TRBV7-2
CASSLISGTNYGYTF
>TRBJ2-3|TRBV14
CASRRDSSWDTQYF
>TRBJ2-7|TRBV14
CASSPQPGLATEQYF
>TRBJ2-7|TRBV7-2
CASSPGYEQYF
>TRBJ2-1|TRBV5-1
CASSFPAAVSSYNEQFF
>TRBJ2-1|TRBV6-1
CASLFGLADYNEQFF
>TRBJ2-5|TRBV5-1
CASSLEGWEQYF
>TRBJ1-2|TRBV20-1
CSAHIYGYTF
>TRBJ2-7|TRBV27
CASSLTRDGEQYF
>TRBJ2-7|TRBV4-1
CASSLFFTDPAAYEQYF
>TRBJ1-2|TRBV13
CASSTRTGIAVGYTF
>TRBJ2-7|TRBV7-2
CASSPGYSKHYEQYF
>TRBJ1-2|TRBV19
CASKMWGHLDDGYTF
>TRBJ1-5|TRBV5-1
CASSLGTGVGQPQHF
>TRBJ2-7|TRBV4-2
CASSQTSGRIYEQYF
>TRBJ2-3|TRBV27
CASGFGDTQYF
>TRBJ2-7|TRBV2
CASLRYEQYF
>TRBJ1-1|TRBV14
CASSQVGRLQGARTEAFF
>TRBJ1-2|TRBV6-4
CASSTRTGTAHGYTF
>TRBJ2-3|TRBV9
CASSVDGGRADTQYF
>TRBJ2-7|TRBV7-8
CASSLALTGSYEQYF
>TRBJ2-7|TRBV11-2
CASSLLLGVEQYF
>TRBJ2-4|TRBV15
CATSTPSGPEINIQYF
>TRBJ1-1|TRBV11-2
CASSLTDSMNTEAFF